The rows below give T cell receptor beta chains drawn from one sample of a study of CD8 T cells in ankylosing spondylitis. TCRdb reprocessed the 5' RACE reads via MiXCR and lists one record per CDR3 protein. This table has around 490,000 distinct CDR3 sequences, approximately 5.3% appearing once. The sequenced sample consisted of blood, either unsorted or a sorted T cell fraction (not recorded which). These receptors all come from a male donor with ankylosing spondylitis. Both conserved end residues are part of each CDR3. A D gene is named only where the DNA matches it firmly. Not every row has a clone size; where given, it reads once, few, many or a size class.

many,NA,TRBJ2-1,TRBV20-1,TGCAGTGCCCCTCCTTGGTCCCCAAATGAGCAGTTCTTC,CSAPPWSPNEQFF
NA,TRBD1,TRBJ1-1,TRBV4-1,TGCGCCAGCAGCCGCCCGGACAGGATGAACACTGAAGCTTTCTTT,CASSRPDRMNTEAFF
many,TRBD1,TRBJ1-2,TRBV29-1,TGCAGCGTTGCGGACAGGATTTCTTCATATGGCTACACCTTC,CSVADRISSYGYTF
many,NA,TRBJ2-7,TRBV12-3/TRBV12-4,TGTGCCAGCAGTCCAGGGGCCTACGAGCAGTACTTC,CASSPGAYEQYF
many,NA,TRBJ1-1,TRBV29-1,TGCAGCGTTGACCGGGGATCGACTGAAGCTTTCTTT,CSVDRGSTEAFF
many,NA,TRBJ1-5,TRBV15,TGTGCCACCAGCAGAGATATAGGGGATAGCAATCAGCCCCAGCATTTT,CATSRDIGDSNQPQHF
few,NA,TRBJ2-5,TRBV6-2/TRBV6-3,TGTGCCAGCAGTGACTTTCAGCTTGGAGAGACCCAGTACTTC,CASSDFQLGETQYF
many,NA,TRBJ1-3,TRBV29-1,TGCAGCGTTGCAGGTACTATCGGAAACACCATATATTTT,CSVAGTIGNTIYF
NA,NA,TRBJ2-1,TRBV20-1,TGCAGTGCGGGGAGATCGAGCTCCTACAATGAGCAGTTCTTC,CSAGRSSSYNEQFF
many,TRBD1,TRBJ2-7,TRBV29-1,TGCAGCGTGATCGACAGGGCTAGCTACGAGCAGTACTTC,CSVIDRASYEQYF
many,NA,TRBJ1-5,TRBV12-3/TRBV12-4,TGTGCCAGCAGTTTATTACGCCAGCCCCAGCATTTT,CASSLLRQPQHF
many,NA,TRBJ1-4,TRBV7-9,TGTGCCAGCAGCTTCCCCTCCGGGACATATAATGAAAAACTGTTTTTT,CASSFPSGTYNEKLFF
many,TRBD1,TRBJ1-5,TRBV12-3/TRBV12-4,TGTGCCAGCCACTCGGGACAGGGACGCAATCAGCCCCAGCATTTT,CASHSGQGRNQPQHF
many,NA,TRBJ1-3,TRBV15,TGTGCCACCAGCAGAGATCGGGGGGCCTCTGGAAACACCATATATTTT,CATSRDRGASGNTIYF
many,NA,TRBJ1-5,TRBV24-1,TGTGCCACCAGTGATTTGCACAGGGAGACGCTCAATCAGCCCCAGCATTTT,CATSDLHRETLNQPQHF
many,NA,TRBJ1-5,TRBV7-2,TGTGCCAGCAGCTTATCCCCAGGGGTCGATCAGCCCCAGCATTTT,CASSLSPGVDQPQHF
many,TRBD1,TRBJ1-6,TRBV5-1,TGCGCCAGCAGTCGAGGGACAGGGAGTTCACCCCTCCACTTT,CASSRGTGSSPLHF
many,TRBD1,TRBJ1-2,TRBV24-1,TGTGCCACCAGTGATTTGAAGGGGGCAAGTGATGGCTACACCTTC,CATSDLKGASDGYTF
many,TRBD1,TRBJ1-1,TRBV5-1,TGCGCCAGCAGCACGGGACAGGGGGACACTGAAGCTTTCTTT,CASSTGQGDTEAFF
many,NA,TRBJ1-2,TRBV7-9,TGTGCCAGCAGCTTAGACTTTCCCTCCAGCTATGGCTACACCTTC,CASSLDFPSSYGYTF
many,NA,TRBJ2-7,TRBV9,TGTGCCAGCAGCGTGTTGGGGGACGACGAGCAGTACTTC,CASSVLGDDEQYF
few,NA,TRBJ1-1,TRBV15,TGTGCCACCAGCAGACAGTTTAACACTGAAGCTTTCTTT,CATSRQFNTEAFF
many,NA,TRBJ2-3,TRBV2,TGTGCCAGCAGTGAGTCACTAGAGGATACGCAGTATTTT,CASSESLEDTQYF
few,TRBD2,TRBJ2-7,TRBV6-2/TRBV6-3,TGTGCCAGCAGAGATAGCGGGAGCGCCTACGAGCAGTACTTC,CASRDSGSAYEQYF
many,NA,TRBJ2-1,TRBV20-1,TGCAGTGCTAGAGCGCGAGCGGAGGCCTACAATGAGCAGTTCTTC,CSARARAEAYNEQFF
many,NA,TRBJ2-7,TRBV9,TGTGCCAGCAGCGCCGACTCCGGGGGTGCCTACGAGCAGTACTTC,CASSADSGGAYEQYF
many,TRBD2,TRBJ2-3,TRBV18,TGTGCCAGCTCACCACGGGGACTAGGAGTAGATACGCAGTATTTT,CASSPRGLGVDTQYF
many,TRBD1,TRBJ2-1,TRBV5-1,TGCGCCAGCAGCTTGGGGGGACAGTTAAGCTCCTACAATGAGCAGTTCTTC,CASSLGGQLSSYNEQFF
NA,NA,TRBJ2-1,TRBV5-1,TGCGCCAGCAGCTTGGGTACAGGCACTTCCTACAATGAGCAGTTCTTC,CASSLGTGTSYNEQFF
many,NA,TRBJ1-2,TRBV15,TGTGCCACCAGCAGAGTGGCGGCCTCCTATGGCTACACCTTC,CATSRVAASYGYTF
many,NA,TRBJ2-2,TRBV6-5,TGTGCCAGCACCCAAACGGGGTGGGAGCTGTTTTTT,CASTQTGWELFF
NA,NA,TRBJ2-5,TRBV30,TGTGCCTGGAGTGTAGCGAAGGAGACCCAGTACTTC,CAWSVAKETQYF
many,TRBD1,TRBJ2-7,TRBV5-1,TGCGCCAGCAGCTTTGGACAGGGGGACTACGAGCAGTACTTC,CASSFGQGDYEQYF
many,NA,TRBJ2-5,TRBV10-3,TGTGCCATCAGTGAGTCGGGGACTCCAGCGAACCAAGAGACCCAGTACTTC,CAISESGTPANQETQYF
NA,TRBD2,TRBJ2-5,TRBV7-2,TGTGCCAGCAGCTTAAATATGGGGGGGGAGACCCAGTACTTC,CASSLNMGGETQYF
NA,NA,TRBJ1-1,TRBV28,TGTGCCAGCAGTTTTGGGGGTGGGACGAACACTGAAGCTTTCTTT,CASSFGGGTNTEAFF
many,TRBD1,TRBJ1-6,TRBV7-2,TGTGCCAGCAGCTTCAGCGGGACAGGGGGCTTATCACCCCTCCACTTT,CASSFSGTGGLSPLHF
many,NA,TRBJ2-7,TRBV5-5,TGTGCCAGCAGTCCGGCACTAGACTACGAGCAGTACTTC,CASSPALDYEQYF
many,NA,TRBJ2-5,TRBV7-9,TGTGCCAGCAGCCCCTTTCGTGGGCTAGAGACCCAGTACTTC,CASSPFRGLETQYF
many,NA,TRBJ2-7,TRBV12-3/TRBV12-4,TGTGCCAGCAGGGGAACAGGATTCTCCTACGAGCAGTACTTC,CASRGTGFSYEQYF
many,NA,TRBJ2-5,TRBV18,TGTGCCAGCCGCGAACTTATTCAAGAGACCCAGTACTTC,CASRELIQETQYF
many,NA,TRBJ2-7,TRBV20-1,TGCAGTGCTACTCTTTCCTACGAGCAGTACTTC,CSATLSYEQYF
many,NA,TRBJ2-5,TRBV7-6,TGTGCCAGCAGCTTAGTAGTCGGGTTTCAAGAGACCCAGTACTTC,CASSLVVGFQETQYF
many,NA,TRBJ2-5,TRBV7-2,TGTGCCAGCAGCTTATCGGAAAGAAGGGGGGGGCCGGAAGAGACCCAGTACTTC,CASSLSERRGGPEETQYF
few,NA,TRBJ1-5,TRBV20-1,TGCAGTGCTAGTTGGCCCCCGGACAGCAATCAGCCCCAGCATTTT,CSASWPPDSNQPQHF
few,NA,TRBJ2-2,TRBV16,TGTGCCAGCAGCCAATCAGGAGTACTAGCGAACACCGGGGAGCTGTTTTTT,CASSQSGVLANTGELFF
many,TRBD1,TRBJ1-5,TRBV20-1,TGCAGTGCACAGGGGAATCAGCCCCAGCATTTT,CSAQGNQPQHF
few,NA,TRBJ2-6,TRBV10-3,TGTGCCACCTTGGGGGGATTTCTGGGGGCCAACGTCCTGACTTTC,CATLGGFLGANVLTF